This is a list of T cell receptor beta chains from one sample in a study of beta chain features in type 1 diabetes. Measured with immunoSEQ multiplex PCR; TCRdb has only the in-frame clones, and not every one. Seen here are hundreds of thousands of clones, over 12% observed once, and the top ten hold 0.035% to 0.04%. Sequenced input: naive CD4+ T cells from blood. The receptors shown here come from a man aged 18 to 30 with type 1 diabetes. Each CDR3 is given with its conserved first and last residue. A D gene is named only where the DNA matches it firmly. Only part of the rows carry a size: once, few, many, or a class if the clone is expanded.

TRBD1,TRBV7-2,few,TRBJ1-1,TGTGCCAGCAGTGGGACAGGGTACACTGAAGCTTTCTTT,CASSGTGYTEAFF
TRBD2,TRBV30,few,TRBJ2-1,TGTGCCGCAGGGAGGGAGAGGCAGTTCTTC,CAAGRERQFF
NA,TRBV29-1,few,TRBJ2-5,TGCAGCGTTGAAGGCAGGGGAGAGACCCAGTACTTC,CSVEGRGETQYF
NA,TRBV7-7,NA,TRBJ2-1,TGTGCTAGCAGCTTTTCAAAAGGCAATGAGCAGTTCTTC,CASSFSKGNEQFF
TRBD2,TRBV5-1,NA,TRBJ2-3,TGCGCCAGTTATAGCGGGGGGACAGATACGCAGTATTTT,CASYSGGTDTQYF
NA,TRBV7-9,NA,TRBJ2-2,TGTGCCAGCAGCTTAGCTGGCAGTATGGTCGGGGAGCTGTTTTTT,CASSLAGSMVGELFF
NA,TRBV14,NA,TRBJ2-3,TGTGCCAGCAGCCGCGATGAATATATGACGGCAGATACGCAGTATTTT,CASSRDEYMTADTQYF
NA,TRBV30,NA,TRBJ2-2,TGTGCCTGGAGTGGAGTAAGGGTCACCGGGGAGCTGTTTTTT,CAWSGVRVTGELFF
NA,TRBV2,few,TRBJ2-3,TGTGCCAGCGGCGGCACAGATACGCAGTATTTT,CASGGTDTQYF
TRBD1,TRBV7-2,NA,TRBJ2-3,TGTGCCAGCAGCTTAAGGACAGGGCGGGTCGCAGATACGCAGTATTTT,CASSLRTGRVADTQYF
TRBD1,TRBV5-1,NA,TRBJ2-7,TGCGCCAGCAGTCGCGCCGGGACAGCATCCTACGAGCAGTACTTC,CASSRAGTASYEQYF
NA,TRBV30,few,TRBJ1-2,TGTGCCTGGAGTGTGGGTGGGGATGGCTACACCTTC,CAWSVGGDGYTF
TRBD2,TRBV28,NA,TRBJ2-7,TGTGCCAGCAGTCCGGGACTAGCGGGGTCTACGTACGAGCAGTACTTC,CASSPGLAGSTYEQYF
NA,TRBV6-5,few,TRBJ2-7,TGTGCCAGCAGTTACTCGATGTATCGGTACTACGAGCAGTACTTC,CASSYSMYRYYEQYF
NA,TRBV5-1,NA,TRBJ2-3,TGCGCCAGCAGCTCCTATCTTGAGGATACGCAGTATTTT,CASSSYLEDTQYF
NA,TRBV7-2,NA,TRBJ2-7,TGTGCCAGCAGCTTAAGACTCCCCGGGGGCTACGAGCAGTACTTC,CASSLRLPGGYEQYF
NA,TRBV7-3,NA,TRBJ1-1,TGTGCCAGCAGCTTAAACCTGGGGTTTGAAGCTTTCTTT,CASSLNLGFEAFF
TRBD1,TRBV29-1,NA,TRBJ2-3,TGCAGCGTCCAAGCCCTCTCCAGGGGGCGAATAGCAAACGCAGATACGCAGTATTTT,CSVQALSRGRIANADTQYF
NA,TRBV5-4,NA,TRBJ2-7,TGTGCCAGCAGCGTTACTAGTTTCGCCGAGCAGTACTTC,CASSVTSFAEQYF
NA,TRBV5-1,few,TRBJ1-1,TGCGCCAGCAGCGAAGGGACCTTGAACACTGAAGCTTTCTTT,CASSEGTLNTEAFF
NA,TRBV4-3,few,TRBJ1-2,TGCGCCAGCAGCCAAGGGAGGGTTCTTAATGGCTACACCTTC,CASSQGRVLNGYTF
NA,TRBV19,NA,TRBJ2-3,TGTGCCAGTAGTCCCGGACTTGATACGCAGTATTTT,CASSPGLDTQYF
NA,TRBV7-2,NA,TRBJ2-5,TGTGCCAGCAGCTTTGGGCCTCCGACGGAGACCCAGTACTTC,CASSFGPPTETQYF
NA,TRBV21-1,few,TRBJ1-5,TGTGCCAGCAGCAAAGAGAGCGGGGCCGTTCAGCCCCAGCATTTT,CASSKESGAVQPQHF
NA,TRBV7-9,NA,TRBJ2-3,TGTGCCAGCAGCTTATACAGGGATACAGATACGCAGTATTTT,CASSLYRDTDTQYF
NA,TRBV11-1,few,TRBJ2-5,TGTGCCAGCAGGCATCAGGGAGAAGAGACCCAGTACTTC,CASRHQGEETQYF
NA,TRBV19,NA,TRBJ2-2,TGTGCCAGTAAAGCGGGGACAGGCAACACCGGGGAGCTGTTTTTT,CASKAGTGNTGELFF
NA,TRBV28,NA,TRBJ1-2,TGTGCCAGCAGTTTCTTCTTCAGGACCGAGGGCTACACCTTC,CASSFFFRTEGYTF
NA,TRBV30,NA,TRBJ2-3,TGTGCCTACTCGACAGGACACACAGATACGCAGTATTTT,CAYSTGHTDTQYF
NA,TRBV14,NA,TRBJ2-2,TGTGCCAGCAGCCTACGGAGGGGGGCAAGCACCGGGGAGCTGTTTTTT,CASSLRRGASTGELFF